This T cell receptor beta chain was recorded in a study of blood T cell repertoires in COVID-19. About the research overall: The United States, Italy and Spain were the sources of the acute and convalescent COVID-19 samples. PBMCs, B-cell-depleted T cells, or T cells were the source of the cDNA or gDNA that made up the material.

The germline V gene has CDR1 SQVTM and CDR2 ANQGSEA. Unmatched junction bases numbered 14, after V lost 3 bases and J lost 5 bases. The CDR3 loop spans 18 amino acids. In the original workflow: How many nucleated cells were present was estimated from reference gene primer amplification. Data came from immunoSEQ multiplex PCR; TCRdb stores just in-frame clones and leaves some out. V and J calls and clone size come straight from that table; D and trimming were deduced from the DNA. The sample lists 200,000 to 250,000 clones, around 83% occurring once. Input material: peripheral blood. The rearrangement joins TRBV29-1 to TRBJ2-1; TRBD2 aligns across 12 bases. This sequence originates from a woman in her 70s with COVID-19, enrolled during active disease. The CDR3 region is CSVDPGGLAGGKNNEQFF. CDR3 nucleotides: TGCAGCGTTGACCCCGGAGGGCTAGCGGGAGGGAAAAACAATGAGCAGTTCTTC.